The entry below describes one TCR beta chain. This clone's antigen is unknown. No quality values exist for individual bases; no much larger clone is one base distant. These data originate in a study of blood T cell repertoires in COVID-19 (dated by TCRdb to the early 2020s). For context, the study as a whole: Samples covering the acute and convalescent phases of COVID-19 were provided by collaborators in the United States, Italy and Spain. Nearly every sample came with metadata listing a de-identified subject ID, COVID-19 status, age in years and sex. Samples came from the ongoing ImmuneRACE study (first 160 participants) plus 1,254 subjects from 6 global collaborators. The material from the prospective study consisted of cDNA or gDNA derived from T cells, B-cell-depleted T cells, or PBMCs. Where available, HLA class I and class II types were obtained from metadata supplied by the sample provider rather than from assay-based typing. A freely available public database, intended as a resource for researchers studying the immune response to SARS-CoV-2, is where the repertoires were released. Subjects who had been exposed to COVID-19, were actively infected with it, or had recovered from it provided the deeply sampled blood TCRbeta repertoires that made up the dataset. General study outcomes and caveats: The amount of clinical and demographic metadata varied by source and participant and was provided uncurated.

TCRbeta CDR3 regions were amplified from genomic DNA by means of the immunoSEQ Assay, a bias-controlled multiplex PCR. In the original analysis: Within the assay, amplification of reference gene primers was used to estimate how many nucleated cells each sample contained. To quantify the absolute abundance of each unique TCRbeta CDR3 rearrangement, sequence reads were collapsed and filtered. Productive Simpson clonality was computed per sample as the square root of Simpson's diversity index over productive rearrangements. Sourced from immuneACCESS, this table was stored by TCRdb with only in-frame sequences that have V and J called. A share of the clones is absent; for the studies checked, an unresolved V gene accounts for under half, and the remainder has no known explanation. V, J and clone size were drawn from that table, and D and trimming were deduced from the DNA. The sample records fewer than 350,000 clones, around four fifths of which are singletons. The leading ten clones occupy around 4.1% of the sample.

Whole blood was collected in K2EDTA tubes by collaborating institutions according to the institutions' own protocols. For TCRbeta analysis, collaborators shipped samples as frozen whole blood, isolated PBMCs, or DNA extracted from either of those sample types. Sequenced material: peripheral blood. The sequence was obtained from a woman in her 50s with active or convalescent COVID-19.

DNA sequence: TGTGCCAGCAGTCTAACAGGGGAATATACGCAGTATTTT. This yields the protein CASSLTGEYTQYF. This sequence uses TRBV6-6 and TRBJ2-3; the junction holds 7 bases that match TRBD1. The cysteine opens and the phenylalanine closes a CDR3 of 13 amino acids. Solely the CDR3 DNA is kept, with 39 bases framed from the first base. V ends up 5 bases short and J 7 bases short, with an unmatched junction base count of 6. Taken from the germline V gene (reference sequence), the CDR1 and CDR2 loops are MNHNY and SVGAGI.